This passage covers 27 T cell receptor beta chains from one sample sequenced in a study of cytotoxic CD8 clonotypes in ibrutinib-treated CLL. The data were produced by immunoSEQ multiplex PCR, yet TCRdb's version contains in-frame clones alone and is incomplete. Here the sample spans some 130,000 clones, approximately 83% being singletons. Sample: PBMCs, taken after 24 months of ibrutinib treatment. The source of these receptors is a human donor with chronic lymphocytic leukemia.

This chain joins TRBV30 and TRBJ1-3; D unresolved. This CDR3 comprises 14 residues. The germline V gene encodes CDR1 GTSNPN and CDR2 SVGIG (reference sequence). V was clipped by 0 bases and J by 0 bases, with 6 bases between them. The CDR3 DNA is TGTGCCTGGAGTGTAGACAACTCTGGAAACACCATATATTTT. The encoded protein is CAWSVDNSGNTIYF. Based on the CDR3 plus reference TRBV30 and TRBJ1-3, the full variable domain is SQTIHQWPATLVQPVGSPLSLECTVEGTSNPNLYWYRQAAGRGLQLLFYSVGIGQISSEVPQNLSASRPQDRQFILSSKKLLLSDSGFYLCAWSVDNSGNTIYFGEGSWLTVV.

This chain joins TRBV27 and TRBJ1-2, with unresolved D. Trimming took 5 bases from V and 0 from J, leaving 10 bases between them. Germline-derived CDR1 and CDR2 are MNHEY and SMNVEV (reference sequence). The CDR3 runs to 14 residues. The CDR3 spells CASSRTATNYGYTF. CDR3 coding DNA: TGTGCCAGCAGTCGAACGGCCACTAACTATGGCTACACCTTC.

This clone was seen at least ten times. The CDR3 is CASSSGAGATYEQYF. The DNA for the CDR3 is TGTGCCAGCAGCTCAGGGGCGGGAGCTACCTACGAGCAGTACTTC. J is TRBJ2-7 and V is TRBV11-2; possible D gene TRBD2, 7 bases. The length of the CDR3 is 15 residues. The V gene lost 4 bases and the J gene lost 2 bases, with 15 bases spanning the gap. Germline V gives CDR1 SGHAT, CDR2 FQNNGV.

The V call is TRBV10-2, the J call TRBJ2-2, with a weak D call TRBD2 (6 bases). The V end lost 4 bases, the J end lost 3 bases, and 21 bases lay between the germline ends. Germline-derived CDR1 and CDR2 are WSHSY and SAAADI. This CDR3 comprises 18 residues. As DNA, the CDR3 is TGCGCCAGCAGTGCCCTCCCTCCCGGGAGTCTGTACACCGGGGAGCTGTTTTTT. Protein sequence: CASSALPPGSLYTGELFF.

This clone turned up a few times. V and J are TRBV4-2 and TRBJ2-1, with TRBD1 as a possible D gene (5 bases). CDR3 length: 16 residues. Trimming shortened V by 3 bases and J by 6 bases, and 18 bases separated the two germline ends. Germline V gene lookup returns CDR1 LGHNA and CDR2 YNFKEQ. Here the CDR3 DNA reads TGTGCCAGCAGCCACCAGGGTCCAGGCTTCCCCAATGAGCAGTTCTTC. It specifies CASSHQGPGFPNEQFF.

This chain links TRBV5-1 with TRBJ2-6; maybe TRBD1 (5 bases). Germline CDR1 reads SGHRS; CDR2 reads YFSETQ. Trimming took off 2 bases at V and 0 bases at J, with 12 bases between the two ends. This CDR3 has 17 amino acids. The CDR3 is CASSFRDRVSGANVLTF. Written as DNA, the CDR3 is TGCGCCAGCAGCTTCCGAGACAGAGTCTCTGGGGCCAACGTCCTGACTTTC. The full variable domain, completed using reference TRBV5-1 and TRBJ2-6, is KAGVTQTPRYLIKTRGQQVTLSCSPISGHRSVSWYQQTPGQGLQFLFEYFSETQRNKGNFPGRFSGRQFSNSRSEMNVSTLELGDSALYLCASSFRDRVSGANVLTFGAGSRLTVL.

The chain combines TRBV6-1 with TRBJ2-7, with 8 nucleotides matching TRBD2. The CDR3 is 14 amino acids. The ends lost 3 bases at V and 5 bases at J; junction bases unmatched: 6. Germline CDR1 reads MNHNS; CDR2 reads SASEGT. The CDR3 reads CASSERGLVDEQYF. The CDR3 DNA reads TGTGCCAGCAGTGAGCGGGGACTAGTGGACGAGCAGTACTTC.

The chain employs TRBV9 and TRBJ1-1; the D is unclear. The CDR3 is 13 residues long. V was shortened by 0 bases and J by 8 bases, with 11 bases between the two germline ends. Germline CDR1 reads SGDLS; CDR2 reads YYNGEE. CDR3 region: CASSVALSREAFF. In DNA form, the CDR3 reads TGTGCCAGCAGCGTAGCTCTTAGCAGGGAAGCTTTCTTT.

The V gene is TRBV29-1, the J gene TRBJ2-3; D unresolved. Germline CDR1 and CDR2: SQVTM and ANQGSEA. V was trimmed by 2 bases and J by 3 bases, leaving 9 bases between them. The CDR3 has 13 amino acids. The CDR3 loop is CSVEHIRTDTQYF. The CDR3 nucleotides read TGCAGCGTTGAACATATACGGACAGATACGCAGTATTTT.

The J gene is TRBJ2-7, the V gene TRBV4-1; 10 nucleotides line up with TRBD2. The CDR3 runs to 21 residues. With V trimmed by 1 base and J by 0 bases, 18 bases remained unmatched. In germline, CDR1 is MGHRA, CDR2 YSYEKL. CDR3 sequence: CASSQGSLRLAGHKSSYEQYF. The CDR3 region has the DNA TGCGCCAGCAGCCAAGGGAGCCTCAGACTAGCGGGTCACAAGAGCTCCTACGAGCAGTACTTC.

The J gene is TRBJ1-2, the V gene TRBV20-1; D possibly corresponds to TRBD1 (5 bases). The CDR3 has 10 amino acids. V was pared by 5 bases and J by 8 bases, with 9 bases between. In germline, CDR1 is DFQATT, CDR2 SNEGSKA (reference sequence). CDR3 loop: CSASGYGYTF. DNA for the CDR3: TGCAGTGCTTCAGGGTACGGCTACACCTTC.

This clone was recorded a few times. CDR3 region: CASSLGDGHMDSPLHF. For the CDR3, the DNA is TGTGCCAGCAGCTTAGGGGACGGCCACATGGATTCACCCCTCCACTTT. This sequence joins TRBV7-8 and TRBJ1-6; maybe TRBD1 (5 bases). This CDR3 is built from 16 residues. Germline loops: CDR1 SGHVS, CDR2 FQNEAQ. V was pared by 1 base and J by 8 bases, with 15 bases between.

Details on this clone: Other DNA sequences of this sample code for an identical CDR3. The CDR3 DNA follows: TGTGCCAGCAGCCCCCCCGGGGGGCGCTCTGGAAACACCATATATTTT. Translated, it gives CASSPPGGRSGNTIYF. V is TRBV7-2 and J is TRBJ1-3, with a possible D match to TRBD1 (6 bases). This CDR3 comprises 16 residues. The V gene's germline CDR1 is SGHTA and CDR2 FQGNSA. With 5 bases removed from V and 0 bases from J, the gap between germline ends came to 14 bases.

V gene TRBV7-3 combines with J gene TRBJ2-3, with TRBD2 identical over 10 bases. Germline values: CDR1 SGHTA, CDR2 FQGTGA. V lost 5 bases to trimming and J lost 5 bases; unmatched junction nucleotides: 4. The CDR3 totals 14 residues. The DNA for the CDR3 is TGTGCCAGCAGCCTGGTAGCGGGAGGAGATACGCAGTATTTT. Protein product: CASSLVAGGDTQYF. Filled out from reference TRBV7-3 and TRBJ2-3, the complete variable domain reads GAGVSQTPSNKVTEKGKYVELRCDPISGHTALYWYRQSLGQGPEFLIYFQGTGAADDSGLPNDRFFAVRPEGSVSTLKIQRTERGDSAVYLCASSLVAGGDTQYFGPGTRLTVL.

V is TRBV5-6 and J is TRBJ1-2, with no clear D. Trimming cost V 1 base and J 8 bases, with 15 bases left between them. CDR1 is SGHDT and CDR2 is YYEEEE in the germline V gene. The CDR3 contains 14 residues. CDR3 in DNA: TGTGCCAGCAGCTTGCACGCGATTACCGAGGGCTACACCTTC. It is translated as CASSLHAITEGYTF.

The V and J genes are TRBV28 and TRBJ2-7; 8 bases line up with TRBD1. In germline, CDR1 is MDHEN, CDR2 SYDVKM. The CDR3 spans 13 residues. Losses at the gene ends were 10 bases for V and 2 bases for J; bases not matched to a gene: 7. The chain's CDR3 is CANQATGAYEQYF. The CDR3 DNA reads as TGTGCCAACCAAGCGACAGGGGCCTACGAGCAGTACTTC. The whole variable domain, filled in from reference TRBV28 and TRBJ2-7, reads DVKVTQSSRYLVKRTGEKVFLECVQDMDHENMFWYRQDPGLGLRLIYFSYDVKMKEKGDIPEGYSVSREKKERFSLILESASTNQTSMYLCANQATGAYEQYFGPGTRLTVT.

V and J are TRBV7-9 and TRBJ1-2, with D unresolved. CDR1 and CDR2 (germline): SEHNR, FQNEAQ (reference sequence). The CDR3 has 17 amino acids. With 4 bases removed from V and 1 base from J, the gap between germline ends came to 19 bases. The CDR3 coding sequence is TGTGCCAGCAGCTCCCACCGGTCCAGGACGGGTAACTATGGCTACACCTTC. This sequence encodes CASSSHRSRTGNYGYTF.

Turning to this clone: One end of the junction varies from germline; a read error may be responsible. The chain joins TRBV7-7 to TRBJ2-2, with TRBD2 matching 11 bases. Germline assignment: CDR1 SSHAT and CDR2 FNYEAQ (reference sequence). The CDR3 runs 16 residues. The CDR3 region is CASSLLAGASGGELFF. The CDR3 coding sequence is TGTGCTAGCAGCTTACTAGCGGGGGCCTCTGGCGGGGAGCTGTTTTTT.

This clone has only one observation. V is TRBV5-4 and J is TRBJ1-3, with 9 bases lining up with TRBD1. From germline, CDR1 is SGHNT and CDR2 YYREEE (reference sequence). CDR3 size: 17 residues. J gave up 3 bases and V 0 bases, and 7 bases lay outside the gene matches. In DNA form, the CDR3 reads TGTGCCAGCAGCTTGGGAACAGGGGGCTTAGGTGGAAACACCATATATTTT. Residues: CASSLGTGGLGGNTIYF.

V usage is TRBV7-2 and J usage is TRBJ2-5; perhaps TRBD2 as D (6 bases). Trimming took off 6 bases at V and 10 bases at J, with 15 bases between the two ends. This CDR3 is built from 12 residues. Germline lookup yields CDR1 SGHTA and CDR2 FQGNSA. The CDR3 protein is CASRGGGEVQYF. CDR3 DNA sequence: TGTGCCAGCAGGGGCGGTGGGGAGGTCCAGTACTTC.

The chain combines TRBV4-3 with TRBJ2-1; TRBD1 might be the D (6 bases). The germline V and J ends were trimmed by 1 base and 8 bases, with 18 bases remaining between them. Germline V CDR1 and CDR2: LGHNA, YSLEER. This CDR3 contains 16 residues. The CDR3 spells CASSQGFAGAMDEQFF. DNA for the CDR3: TGCGCCAGCAGCCAAGGGTTCGCAGGGGCTATGGATGAGCAGTTCTTC.

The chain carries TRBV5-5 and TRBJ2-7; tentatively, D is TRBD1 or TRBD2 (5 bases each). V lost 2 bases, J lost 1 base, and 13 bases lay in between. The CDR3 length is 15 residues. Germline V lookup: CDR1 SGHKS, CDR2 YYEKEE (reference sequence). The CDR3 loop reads CASSFLGTVSYEQYF. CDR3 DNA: TGTGCCAGCAGCTTTTTAGGGACGGTGTCCTACGAGCAGTACTTC.

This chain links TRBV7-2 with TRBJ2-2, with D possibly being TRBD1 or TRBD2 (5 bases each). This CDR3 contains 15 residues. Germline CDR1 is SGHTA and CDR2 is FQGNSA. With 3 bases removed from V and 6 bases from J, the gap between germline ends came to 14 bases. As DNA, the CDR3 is TGTGCCAGCAGCTTTCGCCTTACGGGACCCGGGGAGCTGTTTTTT. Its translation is CASSFRLTGPGELFF.

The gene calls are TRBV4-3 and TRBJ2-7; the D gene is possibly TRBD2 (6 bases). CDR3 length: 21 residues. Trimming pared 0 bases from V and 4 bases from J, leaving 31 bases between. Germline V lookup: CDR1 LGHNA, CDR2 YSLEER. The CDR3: CASSQESSTRGPEGRPYEQYF. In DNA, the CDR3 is TGCGCCAGCAGCCAAGAGAGCAGCACGCGAGGTCCCGAGGGGAGGCCTTACGAGCAGTACTTC.

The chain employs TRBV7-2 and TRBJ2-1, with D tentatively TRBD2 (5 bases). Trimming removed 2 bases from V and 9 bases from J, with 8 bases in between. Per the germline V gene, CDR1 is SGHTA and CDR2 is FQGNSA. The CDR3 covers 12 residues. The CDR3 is CASSLTEGEQFF. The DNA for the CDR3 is TGTGCCAGCAGCTTAACAGAGGGTGAGCAGTTCTTC.

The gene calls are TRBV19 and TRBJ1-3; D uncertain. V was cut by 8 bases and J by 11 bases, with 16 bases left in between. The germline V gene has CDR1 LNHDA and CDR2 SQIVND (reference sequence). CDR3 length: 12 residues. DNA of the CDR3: TGTGCCAGTCGACGGTATAGGTTACCCATATATTTT. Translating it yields CASRRYRLPIYF.

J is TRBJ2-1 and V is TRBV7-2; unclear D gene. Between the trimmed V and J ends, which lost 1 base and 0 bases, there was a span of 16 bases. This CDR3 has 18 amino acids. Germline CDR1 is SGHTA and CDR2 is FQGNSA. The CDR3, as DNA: TGTGCCAGCAGCTTAGGTTTAGGTCCAGGAGCCTCCTACAATGAGCAGTTCTTC. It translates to CASSLGLGPGASYNEQFF.